One sample yielded the 24 T cell receptor beta chains listed below, sequenced in a study of blood T cell repertoires in COVID-19. The method was immunoSEQ multiplex PCR; TCRdb's version includes in-frame clones alone and lacks a portion of them. The sample lists some 59,000 clones; roughly 76% were seen once. The sample taken for sequencing was peripheral blood. These receptors originate from a woman aged 55 to 70 with acute or convalescent COVID-19.

This clone showed up just once. This CDR3 is CASSEAGGALLKETQYF. DNA for the CDR3: TGTGCCAGCAGTGAAGCGGGGGGGGCTCTCTTGAAAGAGACCCAGTACTTC. The gene calls are TRBV6-1 and TRBJ2-5; D possibly corresponds to TRBD2 (7 bases). The CDR3 runs 17 residues. V lost 0 bases, J lost 3 bases, and 17 bases lay in between. Germline CDR1 and CDR2: MNHNS and SASEGT.

This chain connects TRBV7-6 to TRBJ2-2, with 10 bases that match TRBD1. Per the germline V gene, CDR1 is SGHVS and CDR2 is FNYEAQ. This CDR3 region has 16 residues. V lost 6 bases, J lost 3 bases, and 7 bases stayed unmatched. For the CDR3, the DNA is TGTGCCAGCAGTTATACCGGGACAGGGGACACCGGGGAGCTGTTTTTT. Protein: CASSYTGTGDTGELFF.

The table lists this clone with a count of one. The chain recombines TRBV11-3 with TRBJ1-1; D not resolved. Germline-derived CDR1 and CDR2 are SGHNT and YENEEA. The germline V and J ends were trimmed by 2 bases and 1 base, with 14 bases remaining between them. The CDR3 covers 16 residues. CDR3 sequence: CASSLSPRAQNTEAFF. Here the CDR3 DNA reads TGTGCCAGCAGCTTAAGTCCGAGGGCGCAGAACACTGAAGCTTTCTTT.

This clone turned up a few times. The rearrangement joins TRBV5-4 to TRBJ1-6, with 10 bases that match TRBD1. Trimming cost V 2 bases and J 10 bases; bases outside gene matches: 6. Germline V gives CDR1 SGHNT, CDR2 YYREEE (reference sequence). There are 15 residues in the CDR3. CDR3 in amino acids: CASSFDRGQQSPLHF. For the CDR3, the DNA is TGTGCCAGCAGCTTTGACAGGGGGCAACAGTCACCCCTCCACTTT.

The chain employs TRBV7-8 and TRBJ1-4, with TRBD1 matching over 8 bases. J was trimmed by 4 bases and V by 4 bases; bases with no gene match: 2. The CDR3 extends over 14 amino acids. Germline values: CDR1 SGHVS, CDR2 FQNEAQ. The CDR3 region is CASSWTGNNEKLFF. CDR3 in DNA: TGTGCCAGCAGCTGGACAGGGAATAATGAAAAACTGTTTTTT.

J is TRBJ1-1 and V is TRBV27; D uncertain. The germline V and J ends were trimmed by 0 bases and 9 bases, with 8 bases remaining between them. The CDR3 sequence is 12 residues long. From germline, CDR1 is MNHEY and CDR2 SMNVEV (reference sequence). For the CDR3, the DNA is TGTGCCAGCAGTTTATCAGGCAGGAAAGCTTTCTTT. Encoded protein: CASSLSGRKAFF.

V gene TRBV5-4 combines with J gene TRBJ1-3; maybe TRBD1 (6 bases). CDR3 size: 16 residues. Germline values: CDR1 SGHNT, CDR2 YYREEE (reference sequence). Trimming took 1 base from V and 0 from J, leaving 11 bases between them. CDR3 nucleotide sequence: TGTGCCAGCAGCTTGAGACAGGCTAGCTCTGGAAACACCATATATTTT. Protein: CASSLRQASSGNTIYF. The full variable domain, rest sourced from reference TRBV5-4 and TRBJ1-3, is ETGVTQSPTHLIKTRGQQVTLRCSSQSGHNTVSWYQQALGQGPQFIFQYYREEENGRGNFPPRFSGLQFPNYSSELNVNALELDDSALYLCASSLRQASSGNTIYFGEGSWLTVV.

V gene TRBV2 combines with J gene TRBJ2-7; 7 bases line up with TRBD1. The V gene's germline CDR1 is SNHLY and CDR2 FYNNEI. Trimming cost V 6 bases and J 3 bases; bases outside gene matches: 5. There are 13 residues in the CDR3. This chain's CDR3 is CASSPGQLYEQYF. CDR3 sequence (DNA): TGTGCCAGCAGCCCGGGACAGCTCTACGAGCAGTACTTC. The entire variable domain, with the rest obtained from reference TRBV2 and TRBJ2-7, is as follows: EPEVTQTPSHQVTQMGQEVILRCVPISNHLYFYWYRQILGQKVEFLVSFYNNEISEKSEIFDDQFSVERPDGSNFTLKIRSTKLEDSAMYFCASSPGQLYEQYFGPGTRLTVT.

This clone has a single count. The chain joins TRBV6-4 to TRBJ2-3; 8 bases map to TRBD1. Looked up from germline, CDR1 is MRHNA and CDR2 is SNTAGT. The CDR3 totals 13 residues. The V and J ends lost 6 bases and 6 bases, in that order; junction bases with no gene match: 5. CDR3 coding DNA: TGTGCCAGCAGCGGACAGGGCCTCGATACGCAGTATTTT. Translating it yields CASSGQGLDTQYF.

The genes are TRBV6-5 and TRBJ2-7; 10 bases line up with TRBD1. The V gene's germline CDR1 is MNHEY and CDR2 SVGAGI. This CDR3 is 15 amino acids long. V shed 7 bases and J 3 bases; nucleotides not matched to a gene: 9. This CDR3 is CASIMAGTGVYEQYF. CDR3 nucleotide sequence: TGTGCCAGCATCATGGCCGGGACAGGGGTCTACGAGCAGTACTTC.

This clone appeared a few times. The chain is built from TRBV7-2 and TRBJ1-5; unclear D gene. CDR1 and CDR2 (germline): SGHTA, FQGNSA. V was cut by 2 bases and J by 5 bases, with 10 bases left in between. The CDR3 consists of 14 residues. This chain's CDR3 is CASSLPPRDQPQHF. The CDR3 coding sequence is TGTGCCAGCAGCTTACCCCCGAGGGATCAGCCCCAGCATTTT.

The V and J genes are TRBV6-6 and TRBJ1-3; maybe TRBD1 (5 bases). CDR1 and CDR2 from the germline V gene are MNHNY and SVGAGI (reference sequence). The CDR3 is 14 residues long. V dropped 0 bases and J dropped 7 bases, with 10 bases sitting between them. The DNA for the CDR3 is TGTGCCAGCAGTTACTCCGGAGGGGAGAACACCATATATTTT. This translates into CASSYSGGENTIYF.

The chain has TRBV4-1 and TRBJ2-1, with 9 nucleotides matching TRBD2. The CDR3 is 15 amino acids. V dropped 0 bases and J dropped 4; count of bases not matched to a gene: 1. Germline loops: CDR1 MGHRA, CDR2 YSYEKL. For the CDR3, the DNA is TGCGCCAGCAGCCAAGAGACTAGCGGTTACAATGAGCAGTTCTTC. Amino acids: CASSQETSGYNEQFF.

The chain uses TRBV5-5 and TRBJ1-4; 12 bases match TRBD1. CDR1 and CDR2 (germline): SGHKS, YYEKEE (reference sequence). The CDR3 runs to 15 residues. V shed 4 bases and J 5 bases; nucleotides not matched to a gene: 3. CDR3 DNA: TGTGCCAGCAGCCCAGGGACAGGGGGCAATGAAAAACTGTTTTTT. Translation gives CASSPGTGGNEKLFF.

The chain employs TRBV27 and TRBJ2-2; weak D call: TRBD1 (5 bases). Trimming took off 4 bases at V and 4 bases at J, with 10 bases between the two ends. Germline-derived CDR1 and CDR2 are MNHEY and SMNVEV (reference sequence). The length of the CDR3 is 14 residues. The CDR3 DNA reads TGTGCCAGCAGTTGGGGCGTTATCACCGGGGAGCTGTTTTTT. As protein: CASSWGVITGELFF.

This sequence joins TRBV27 and TRBJ2-1; 7 nucleotides line up with TRBD1. Germline values: CDR1 MNHEY, CDR2 SMNVEV (reference sequence). V gave up 8 bases and J gave up 8 bases; unmatched junction bases: 6. This CDR3 spans 12 amino acids. CDR3 bases: TGTGCCAGCTCCTATAGGGGGCATGAGCAGTTCTTC. Its translation: CASSYRGHEQFF.

The rearrangement uses TRBV9 and TRBJ1-5; D may be TRBD1 (6 bases). CDR1 SGDLS and CDR2 YYNGEE come from the germline V gene. This CDR3 spans 15 amino acids. V lost 0 bases and J 4 bases, leaving 11 bases between the germline ends. The CDR3: CASSVGGQLNQPQHF. In nucleotides, the CDR3 is TGTGCCAGCAGCGTAGGTGGACAGCTGAATCAGCCCCAGCATTTT.

The chain has TRBV10-1 and TRBJ2-4, with a tentative D call TRBD1 (5 bases). This CDR3 spans 13 amino acids. Trimming took 3 bases from V and 7 from J, leaving 10 bases between them. CDR1 is WNHNN and CDR2 is SYGVQD in the germline V gene (reference sequence). CDR3 sequence: CASSDLDMNIQYF. The CDR3, as DNA: TGCGCCAGCAGTGATCTGGACATGAACATTCAGTACTTC.

Comment on this clone: Compared with germline, one end of the junction differs, possibly owing to a read error. Other DNA sequences within the sample encode an identical CDR3. The chain has TRBV28 and TRBJ1-2; the match to TRBD1 covers 8 bases. The germline gives CDR1 MDHEN, CDR2 SYDVKM. The CDR3 sequence is 14 residues long. CDR3 in DNA: TGTGCCAGCAGTTTACAGGGGGCTAACTATGGCTACACTTTC. Its translation is CASSLQGANYGYTF.

The J gene is TRBJ2-1, the V gene TRBV27, with a possible D match to TRBD1 (5 bases). Germline CDR1 and CDR2: MNHEY and SMNVEV (reference sequence). This CDR3 has 14 amino acids. Trimming left V 8 bases short and J 7 bases short, with 18 bases between. This CDR3 reads CASLTSSGRNEQFF. The CDR3 bases are TGTGCCAGCCTGACAAGCTCAGGGCGGAATGAGCAGTTCTTC.

The rearrangement uses TRBV18 and TRBJ2-3; 8 bases match TRBD1. CDR3 size: 15 residues. J gave up 2 bases and V 3 bases, and 4 bases lay outside the gene matches. Germline lookup yields CDR1 KGHSH and CDR2 LQKENI. CDR3 region: CASSPNRGDTDTQYF. CDR3 DNA: TGTGCCAGCTCACCGAACAGGGGGGACACAGATACGCAGTATTTT.

This clone was counted a single time. J is TRBJ1-6 and V is TRBV6-1; D is ambiguous. The CDR3 spans 17 residues. V dropped 2 bases and J dropped 0 bases, with 11 bases sitting between them. Germline loops: CDR1 MNHNS, CDR2 SASEGT. In nucleotides, the CDR3 is TGTGCCAGCAGTGAAAGCGGCCGTAGCTCCTATAATTCACCCCTCCACTTT. It translates to CASSESGRSSYNSPLHF.

V gene TRBV6-6 combines with J gene TRBJ2-7; 9 bases are shared with TRBD1. Germline CDR1 MNHNY, CDR2 SVGAGI (reference sequence). The junction had 15 bases not matched to a gene; V was cut back by 5 bases and J by 7 bases. The CDR3 loop spans 16 amino acids. This CDR3 is CASSLSFDRGTSEQYF. The CDR3 DNA follows: TGTGCCAGCAGTCTATCTTTTGACAGGGGGACATCGGAGCAGTACTTC.

The chain has TRBV7-8 and TRBJ2-1; D uncertain. Germline V CDR1 and CDR2: SGHVS, FQNEAQ. Trimming pared 5 bases from V and 2 bases from J, leaving 19 bases between. The CDR3 is 17 residues long. This CDR3 is CASSLFSRRVAYNEQFF. CDR3 nucleotides: TGTGCCAGCAGCCTATTCTCCAGGCGAGTGGCCTACAATGAGCAGTTCTTC. Drawing the rest from reference TRBV7-8 and TRBJ2-1, the complete variable domain is GAGVSQSPRYKVAKRGQDVALRCDPISGHVSLFWYQQALGQGPEFLTYFQNEAQLDKSGLPSDRFFAERPEGSVSTLKIQRTQQEDSAVYLCASSLFSRRVAYNEQFFGPGTRLTVL.